This TCR beta chain was recovered during a study of blood T cell repertoires in COVID-19. Study context: Acute and convalescent COVID-19 samples came from the United States, Italy and Spain. PBMCs, B-cell-depleted T cells, or T cells were the source of the cDNA or gDNA that made up the material.

Clones were sequenced by immunoSEQ multiplex PCR, and TCRdb holds only the in-frame ones, with some missing. The sample lists about 200,000 clones; about 90% were seen once. Trimming pared 0 bases from V and 5 bases from J, leaving 12 bases between. Looked up from germline, CDR1 is SGHRS and CDR2 is YFSETQ. This CDR3 spans 15 amino acids. Material for sequencing was peripheral blood. The TCR was taken from a man aged 30-40 years with acute or convalescent COVID-19. The chain couples TRBV5-1 to TRBJ2-1; D is ambiguous. As DNA, the CDR3 is TGCGCCAGCAGCTTGGTCTCGCGGTGGGACAATGAGCAGTTCTTC. Its translation is CASSLVSRWDNEQFF.